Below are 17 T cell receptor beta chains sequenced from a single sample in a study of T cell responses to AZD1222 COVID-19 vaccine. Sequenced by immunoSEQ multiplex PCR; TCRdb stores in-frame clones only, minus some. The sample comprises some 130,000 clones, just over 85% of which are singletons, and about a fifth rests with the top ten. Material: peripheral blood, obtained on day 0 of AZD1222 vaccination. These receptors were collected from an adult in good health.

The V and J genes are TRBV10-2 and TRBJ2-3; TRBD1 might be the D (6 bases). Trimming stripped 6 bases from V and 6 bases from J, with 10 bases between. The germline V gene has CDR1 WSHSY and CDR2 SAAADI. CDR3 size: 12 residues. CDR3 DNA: TGCGCCAGCAGCCCCACAGGGGATACGCAGTATTTT. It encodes CASSPTGDTQYF.

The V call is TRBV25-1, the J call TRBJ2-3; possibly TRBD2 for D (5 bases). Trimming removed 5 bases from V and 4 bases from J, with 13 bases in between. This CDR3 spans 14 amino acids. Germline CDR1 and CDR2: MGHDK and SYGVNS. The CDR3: CASSTRVGADTQYF. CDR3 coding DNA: TGTGCCAGCAGTACGCGCGTCGGGGCAGATACGCAGTATTTT. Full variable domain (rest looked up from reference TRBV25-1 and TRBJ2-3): EADIYQTPRYLVIGTGKKITLECSQTMGHDKMYWYQQDPGMELHLIHYSYGVNSTEKGDLSSESTVSRIRTEHFPLTLESARPSHTSQYLCASSTRVGADTQYFGPGTRLTVL.

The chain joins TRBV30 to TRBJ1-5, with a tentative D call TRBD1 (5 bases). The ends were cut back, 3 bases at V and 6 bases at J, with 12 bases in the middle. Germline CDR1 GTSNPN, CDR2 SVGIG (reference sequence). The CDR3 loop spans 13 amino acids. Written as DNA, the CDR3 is TGTGCCTGGAGCGGGGGATCTCTTCAGCCCCAGCATTTT. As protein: CAWSGGSLQPQHF.

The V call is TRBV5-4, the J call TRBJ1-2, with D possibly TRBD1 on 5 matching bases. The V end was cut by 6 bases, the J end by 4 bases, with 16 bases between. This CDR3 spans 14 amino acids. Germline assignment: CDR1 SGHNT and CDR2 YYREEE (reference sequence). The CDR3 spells CASTIDRVSYGYTF. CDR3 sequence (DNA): TGTGCCAGCACCATTGACAGAGTGTCCTATGGCTACACCTTC.

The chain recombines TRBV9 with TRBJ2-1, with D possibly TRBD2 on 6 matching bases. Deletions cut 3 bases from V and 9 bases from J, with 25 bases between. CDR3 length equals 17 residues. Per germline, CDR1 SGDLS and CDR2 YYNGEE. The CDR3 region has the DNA TGTGCCAGCAGCGAACGACTTACTAGCTTCGGGTTAGGTGAGCAGTTCTTC. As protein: CASSERLTSFGLGEQFF. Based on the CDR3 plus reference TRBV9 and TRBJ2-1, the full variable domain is DSGVTQTPKHLITATGQRVTLRCSPRSGDLSVYWYQQSLDQGLQFLIQYYNGEERAKGNILERFSAQQFPDLHSELNLSSLELGDSALYFCASSERLTSFGLGEQFFGPGTRLTVL.

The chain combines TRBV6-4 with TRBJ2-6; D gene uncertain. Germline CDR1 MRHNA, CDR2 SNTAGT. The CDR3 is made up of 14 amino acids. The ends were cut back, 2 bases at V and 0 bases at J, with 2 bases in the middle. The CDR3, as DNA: TGTGCCAGCAGTGACGACTCTGGGGCCAACGTCCTGACTTTC. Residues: CASSDDSGANVLTF.

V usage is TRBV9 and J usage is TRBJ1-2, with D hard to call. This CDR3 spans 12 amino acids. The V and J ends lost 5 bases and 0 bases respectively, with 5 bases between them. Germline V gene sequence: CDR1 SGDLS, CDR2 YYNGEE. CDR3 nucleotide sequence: TGTGCCAGCAGGTCCTCTAACTATGGCTACACCTTC. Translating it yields CASRSSNYGYTF.

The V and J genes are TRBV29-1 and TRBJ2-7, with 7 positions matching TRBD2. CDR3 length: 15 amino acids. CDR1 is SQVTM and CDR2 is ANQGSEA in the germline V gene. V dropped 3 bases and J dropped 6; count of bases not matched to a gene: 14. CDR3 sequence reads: CSVDPRLDGGSEQYF. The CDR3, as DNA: TGCAGCGTTGACCCCCGGTTGGACGGGGGGTCCGAGCAGTACTTC.

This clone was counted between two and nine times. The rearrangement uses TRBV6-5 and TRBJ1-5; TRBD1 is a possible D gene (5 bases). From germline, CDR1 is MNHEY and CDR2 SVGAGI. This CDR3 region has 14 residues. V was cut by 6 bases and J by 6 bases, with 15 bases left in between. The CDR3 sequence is CASRGPSTGQPQHF. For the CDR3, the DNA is TGTGCCAGCAGGGGGCCATCAACGGGTCAGCCCCAGCATTTT.

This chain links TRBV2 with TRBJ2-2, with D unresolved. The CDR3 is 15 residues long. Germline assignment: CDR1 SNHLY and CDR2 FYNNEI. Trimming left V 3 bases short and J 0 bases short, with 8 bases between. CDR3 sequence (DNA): TGTGCCAGCAGTGACAGGAGAACGAACACCGGGGAGCTGTTTTTT. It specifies CASSDRRTNTGELFF.

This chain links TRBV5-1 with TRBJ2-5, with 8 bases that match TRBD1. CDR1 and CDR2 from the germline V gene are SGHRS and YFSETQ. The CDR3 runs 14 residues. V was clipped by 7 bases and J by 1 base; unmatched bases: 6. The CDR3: CASDKGQGQETQYF. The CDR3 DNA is TGCGCCAGCGATAAAGGACAGGGCCAAGAGACCCAGTACTTC.

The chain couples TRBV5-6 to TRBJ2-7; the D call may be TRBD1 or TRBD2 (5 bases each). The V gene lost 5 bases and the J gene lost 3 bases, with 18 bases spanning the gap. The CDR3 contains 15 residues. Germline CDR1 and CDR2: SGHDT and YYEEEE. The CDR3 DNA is TGTGCCAGCAGTGCCGGGGCCCTCCGATTCTACGAGCAGTACTTC. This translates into CASSAGALRFYEQYF.

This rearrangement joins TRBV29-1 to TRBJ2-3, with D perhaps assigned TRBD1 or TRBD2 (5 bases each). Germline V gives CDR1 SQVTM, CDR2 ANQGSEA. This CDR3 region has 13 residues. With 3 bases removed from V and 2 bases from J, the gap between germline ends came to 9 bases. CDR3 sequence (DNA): TGCAGCGTTGACGAGGGGATCACAGATACGCAGTATTTT. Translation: CSVDEGITDTQYF.

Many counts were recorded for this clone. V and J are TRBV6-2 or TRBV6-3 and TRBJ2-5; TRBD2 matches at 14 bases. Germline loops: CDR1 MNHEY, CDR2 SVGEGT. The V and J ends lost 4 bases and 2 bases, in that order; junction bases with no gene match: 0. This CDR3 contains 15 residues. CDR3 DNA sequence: TGTGCCAGCAGTTGGACTAGCGGGGGGCAAGAGACCCAGTACTTC. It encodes CASSWTSGGQETQYF.

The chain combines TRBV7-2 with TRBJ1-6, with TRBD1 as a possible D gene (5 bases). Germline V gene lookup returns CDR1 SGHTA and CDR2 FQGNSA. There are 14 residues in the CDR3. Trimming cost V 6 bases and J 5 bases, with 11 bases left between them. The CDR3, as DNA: TGTGCCAGCAGACTCGACAGTAATAATTCACCCCTCCACTTT. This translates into CASRLDSNNSPLHF.

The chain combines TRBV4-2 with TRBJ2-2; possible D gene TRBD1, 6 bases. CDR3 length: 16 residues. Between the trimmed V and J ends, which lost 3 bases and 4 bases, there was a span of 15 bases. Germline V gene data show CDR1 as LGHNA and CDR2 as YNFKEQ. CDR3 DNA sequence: TGTGCCAGCAGCCACTACAGGGCTGGGGGCACCGGGGAGCTGTTTTTT. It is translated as CASSHYRAGGTGELFF.

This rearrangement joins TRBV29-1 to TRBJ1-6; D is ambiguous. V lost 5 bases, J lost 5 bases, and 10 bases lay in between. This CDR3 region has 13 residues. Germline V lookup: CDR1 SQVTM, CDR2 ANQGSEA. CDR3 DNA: TGCAGCGTTTTGGACGGAGATAATTCACCCCTCCACTTT. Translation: CSVLDGDNSPLHF.